This T cell receptor (beta chain) came from a study of T cell changes during pregnancy in multiple sclerosis. Germline V gene data show CDR1 as LNHDA and CDR2 as SQIVND (reference sequence). J was trimmed by 6 bases and V by 6 bases; bases with no gene match: 5. The CDR3 is 13 amino acids. Measured with immunoSEQ multiplex PCR; TCRdb has only the in-frame clones, and not every one. The data show about 100,000 clones, with approximately 90% seen just once and around 1.8% held by the top ten. The receptor's source is a female donor with multiple sclerosis, enrolled in a pregnancy study. This specimen consisted of peripheral blood, obtained after pregnancy. V is TRBV19 and J is TRBJ1-5; 7 nucleotides line up with TRBD1. The CDR3 DNA sequence: TGTGCCAGTAGCCCCGACAGGGCTCAGCCCCAGCATTTT. It encodes CASSPDRAQPQHF.